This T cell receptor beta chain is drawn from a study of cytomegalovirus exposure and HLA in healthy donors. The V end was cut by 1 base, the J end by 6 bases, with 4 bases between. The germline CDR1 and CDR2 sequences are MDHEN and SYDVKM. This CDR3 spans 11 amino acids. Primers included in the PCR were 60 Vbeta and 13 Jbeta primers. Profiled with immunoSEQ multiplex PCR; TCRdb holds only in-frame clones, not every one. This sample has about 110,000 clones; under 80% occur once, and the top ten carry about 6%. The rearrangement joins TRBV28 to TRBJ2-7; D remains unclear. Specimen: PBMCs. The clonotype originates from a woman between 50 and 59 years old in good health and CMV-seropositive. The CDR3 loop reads CASSLYLEQYF. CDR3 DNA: TGTGCCAGCAGTTTATATCTCGAGCAGTACTTC.